This T cell receptor (beta chain) appears in the sequencing data of a study of blood T cell repertoires in COVID-19. For the study at large: The origin of the acute and convalescent COVID-19 samples was the United States, Italy and Spain. T cells, B-cell-depleted T cells, or PBMCs supplied cDNA or gDNA.

Germline CDR1 reads SGHTA; CDR2 reads FQGTGA. The V gene end was trimmed by 2 bases and the J gene end by 10 bases; junction bases not matched to a gene: 8. The CDR3 is made up of 14 amino acids. In the authors' methods: Scientists estimated how many nucleated cells there were by amplifying reference gene primers. Measured with immunoSEQ multiplex PCR; TCRdb has only the in-frame clones, and not every one. V and J calls and clone size follow that table, whereas D and trimming were derived from the DNA. The sample yields about 140,000 clones, roughly 80% seen once. The sequenced material came from peripheral blood. This chain joins TRBV7-3 and TRBJ1-2; TRBD1 matches at 9 bases. The TCR originated in a man aged 45-65 years with active or convalescent COVID-19. In DNA, the CDR3 is TGTGCCAGCAGCTTAGCGGGACAGGGTAGTGACTACACCTTC. This sequence encodes CASSLAGQGSDYTF.